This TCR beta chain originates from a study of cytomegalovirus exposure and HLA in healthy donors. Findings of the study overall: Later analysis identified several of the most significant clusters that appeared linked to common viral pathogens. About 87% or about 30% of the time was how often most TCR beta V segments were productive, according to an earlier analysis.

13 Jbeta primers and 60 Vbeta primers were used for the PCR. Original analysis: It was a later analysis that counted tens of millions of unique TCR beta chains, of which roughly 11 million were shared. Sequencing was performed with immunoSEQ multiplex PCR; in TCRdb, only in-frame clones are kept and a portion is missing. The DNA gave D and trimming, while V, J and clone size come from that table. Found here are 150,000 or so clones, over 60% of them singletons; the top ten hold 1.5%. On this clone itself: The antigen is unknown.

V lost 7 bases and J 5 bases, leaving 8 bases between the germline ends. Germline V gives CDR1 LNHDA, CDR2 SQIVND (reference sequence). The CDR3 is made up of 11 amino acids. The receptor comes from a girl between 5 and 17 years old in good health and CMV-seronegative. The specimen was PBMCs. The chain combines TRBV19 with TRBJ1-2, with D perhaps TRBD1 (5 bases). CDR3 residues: CASNRGYGYTF. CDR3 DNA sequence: TGTGCCAGTAATAGGGGTTATGGCTACACCTTC.